The rows below give T cell receptor beta chains drawn from one sample of a study of T cell repertoires in cytomegalovirus infection. Each CDR3 protein gets one entry after TCRdb re-called the reads with MiXCR. The table includes over 450,000 distinct CDR3 sequences, around 10% detected once. The specimen sequenced was PBMCs. Every receptor here comes from a human donor in good health (CMV status not recorded). Some clones in this sample may be carry-over from other donors' samples. Both conserved end residues are part of each CDR3. Each record gives: V gene, J gene, CDR3 protein.

>TRBV10-3|TRBJ1-2
CAISAGKAPSLNYGYTF
>TRBV15|TRBJ1-6
CATSRDLEGVGSPLHF
>TRBV12-3/TRBV12-4|TRBJ1-2
CASSPPGVVSYGYTF
>TRBV28|TRBJ2-7
CASSNLGWGSSYEQYF
>TRBV6-2/TRBV6-3|TRBJ2-7
CASSREAGRISYEQYF
>TRBV15|TRBJ2-1
CATSREEPAGQGDNEQFF
>TRBV9|TRBJ2-2
CASRSLSDTGELFF
>TRBV30|TRBJ2-5
CAWRLAGRETQYF
>TRBV4-1|TRBJ1-2
CASSPPQQGKDYGYTF
>TRBV3-1|TRBJ1-5
CASSQGGGSNQPQHF
>TRBV19|TRBJ2-3
CASSDRGTSASDTQYF
>TRBV18|TRBJ1-2
CASSPTAALDYGYTF
>TRBV10-3|TRBJ1-4
CAISEWSARDNEKLFF
>TRBV20-1|TRBJ2-1
CSARKGGGPGEQFF
>TRBV5-1|TRBJ1-2
CASRPAGTRSNGYTF
>TRBV5-1|TRBJ1-1
CASSLAGGAAEAFF
>TRBV3-1|TRBJ2-2
CASSQDLTGGELFF
>TRBV7-9|TRBJ1-2
CGVGLNYGYTF
>TRBV7-8|TRBJ1-2
CASSLWRWGQDLYGYTF
>TRBV19|TRBJ2-1
CASSTQSGGLYNEQFF
>TRBV20-1|TRBJ2-2
CSARPATGLGTGELFF
>TRBV20-1|TRBJ2-6
CSASYRDRVSGANVLTF
>TRBV15|TRBJ2-5
CATSRGGTSGSPETQYF
>TRBV6-1|TRBJ2-4
CASSASSGGKNIQYF
>TRBV7-8|TRBJ2-7
CASSSDYEQYF
>TRBV15|TRBJ2-3
CATSRDMAYGTSGLFTDTQYF
>TRBV28|TRBJ2-5
CASSPRGIQETQYF
>TRBV29-1|TRBJ2-7
CSVFPGTGSYEQYF
>TRBV3-1|TRBJ1-4
CASSQSSQGARGKLFF
>TRBV5-1|TRBJ2-2
CASRQLTNTGELFF
>TRBV4-2|TRBJ2-7
CASSQSSVVAYEQYF
>TRBV2|TRBJ2-5
CASSEARAPETQYF
>TRBV4-1|TRBJ2-1
CASSFRTSGGDRSYNEQFF
>TRBV6-1|TRBJ2-2
CASRIEQGDTGELFF
>TRBV12-3/TRBV12-4|TRBJ1-3
CASIGPRISGNTIYF
>TRBV29-1|TRBJ2-7
CSVDGAGKYEQYF
>TRBV5-1|TRBJ2-5
CASSVVEGPETQYF
>TRBV12-3/TRBV12-4|TRBJ1-2
CASGTRDRGDYGYTF
>TRBV20-1|TRBJ2-2
CSARGARRPTGELFF
>TRBV2|TRBJ2-2
CASSLAVGELFF
>TRBV5-1|TRBJ1-1
CASSSRRFEAFF
>TRBV23-1|TRBJ2-2
CASSPGGVGTGELFF
>TRBV5-1|TRBJ1-2
CASSDGNYGYTF
>TRBV12-3/TRBV12-4|TRBJ2-1
CASSLGLAGFSYNEQFF
>TRBV6-2/TRBV6-3|TRBJ1-2
CASSHSGQDAAGYTF
>TRBV20-1|TRBJ2-1
CSARAPSSGSDEQFF
>TRBV24-1|TRBJ1-6
CATSETANSPLHF
>TRBV12-3/TRBV12-4|TRBJ1-1
CASAGTEAFF
>TRBV7-6|TRBJ2-1
CASSHGTGAGEQFF
>TRBV7-9|TRBJ1-5
CASSAAIGDQPQHF
>TRBV5-5|TRBJ2-2
CASSLDRGNTGELFF
>TRBV5-6|TRBJ2-7
CASSRVGWDEQYF
>TRBV9|TRBJ1-3
CASSVAGTRVSSGNTIYF
>TRBV7-9|TRBJ2-1
CASGTGGQFF